Presented here are 18 T cell receptor beta chains from one specimen sequenced in a study of T cells in Graves' hyperthyroidism and ophthalmopathy. RNA transcripts were the template for amplifying TCR beta CDR3 regions. Researchers ran a first-round RT-PCR on the TCR CDR3 using the HTBI primer set. Via MiXCR, TCRdb re-called the multiplex PCR reads, giving one row per CDR3 protein. The table records approximately 610,000 distinct CDR3 sequences, about 15% of them present only once. The specimen sequenced was blood. These receptors were collected from a woman between 40 and 50 years old with Graves' ophthalmopathy.

Ten or more counts support this clonotype. The genes are TRBV2 and TRBJ2-5; possible D gene TRBD2, 5 bases. Germline values: CDR1 SNHLY, CDR2 FYNNEI. This CDR3 spans 12 amino acids. Trimming cost V 9 bases and J 4 bases, with 12 bases left between them. CDR3 amino acids: CARAGVGETQYF. The CDR3 DNA follows: TGTGCCAGGGCCGGGGTTGGAGAGACCCAGTACTTC.

This clonotype was counted many times. The J gene is TRBJ1-2, the V gene TRBV6-2 or TRBV6-3, with D uncertain. Trimming removed 8 bases from V and 4 bases from J, with 8 bases in between. This CDR3 has 11 amino acids. CDR1 and CDR2 (germline): MNHEY, SVGEGT. CDR3 nucleotides: TGTGCCAGCCGTACCCTCTATGGCTACACCTTC. This sequence encodes CASRTLYGYTF.

This clonotype was seen many times. V is TRBV27 and J is TRBJ1-1, with D perhaps TRBD1 (6 bases). The CDR3 contains 15 residues. The germline gives CDR1 MNHEY, CDR2 SMNVEV (reference sequence). Trimming pared 0 bases from V and 5 bases from J, leaving 13 bases between. DNA of the CDR3: TGTGCCAGCAGTTTATCAGGGAGGGGGAGGACTGAAGCTTTCTTT. This sequence encodes CASSLSGRGRTEAFF.

This clonotype was seen ten or more times. CDR3 loop: CASSSQLAQETQYF. The CDR3 DNA follows: TGTGCCAGTAGCTCACAACTAGCTCAAGAGACCCAGTACTTC. The chain has TRBV19 and TRBJ2-5, with D possibly matching TRBD2 (6 bases). Looked up from germline, CDR1 is LNHDA and CDR2 is SQIVND (reference sequence). The CDR3 is 14 residues long. The V and J ends lost 6 bases and 2 bases respectively, with 13 bases between them.

This clonotype was recorded many times. V is TRBV4-1 and J is TRBJ2-5, with TRBD2 as a possible D gene (6 bases). Germline V gives CDR1 MGHRA, CDR2 YSYEKL. The V gene lost 3 bases and the J gene lost 0 bases, with 20 bases spanning the gap. The CDR3 totals 18 residues. The CDR3 DNA reads as TGCGCCAGCAGCCAGGGCTGGGTGGGGGGAAAGTACCAAGAGACCCAGTACTTC. Translation gives CASSQGWVGGKYQETQYF.

About this clonotype itself: This may stem from a read error, because a much larger clone lies one nucleotide away. The genes are TRBV30 and TRBJ1-2; D is unclear. Germline-derived CDR1 and CDR2 are GTSNPN and SVGIG (reference sequence). The length of the CDR3 is 13 residues. CDR3 loop: CAWSVSGYYGCTF. Written as DNA, the CDR3 is TGTGCCTGGAGTGTAAGTGGATACTATGGCTGCACCTTC.

This chain links TRBV30 with TRBJ2-2; TRBD1 matches 8 bases. This CDR3 has 13 amino acids. The J segment lost 4 bases and the V segment lost 4 bases, leaving 2 bases of the junction unmatched. Looked up from germline, CDR1 is GTSNPN and CDR2 is SVGIG (reference sequence). The chain's CDR3 is CAWTGGITGELFF. The CDR3 region has the DNA TGTGCCTGGACAGGGGGCATCACCGGGGAGCTGTTTTTT.

This clonotype has more than one count but fewer than ten. This chain links TRBV19 with TRBJ1-6; D unresolved. This CDR3 is built from 16 residues. CDR1 is LNHDA and CDR2 is SQIVND in the germline V gene (reference sequence). V was cut by 5 bases and J by 5 bases, with 16 bases left in between. The CDR3: CASSGEVVFDNSPLHF. As DNA, the CDR3 is TGTGCCAGTAGTGGCGAAGTGGTTTTTGATAATTCACCCCTCCACTTT.

The chain couples TRBV12-3 or TRBV12-4 to TRBJ2-5, with 12 bases aligning to TRBD2. J lost 5 bases, V lost 6 bases, and 7 bases had no gene match. The CDR3 consists of 15 residues. This chain's CDR3 is CASSSPSGRDETQYF. The CDR3 region has the DNA TGTGCCAGCAGCTCCCCTAGCGGGAGGGATGAGACCCAGTACTTC.

There are many counts of this clonotype. This chain links TRBV6-1 with TRBJ1-5, with D unclear. Germline assignment: CDR1 MNHNS and CDR2 SASEGT. The V end lost 6 bases, the J end lost 0 bases, and 9 bases lay between the germline ends. The CDR3 covers 14 residues. The chain's CDR3 is CASRALISNQPQHF. In nucleotides, the CDR3 is TGTGCCAGCAGGGCGTTAATTAGCAATCAGCCCCAGCATTTT.

Regarding this clonotype: Relative to the germline gene, one junction end is altered; a read error may explain this. The chain has TRBV28 and TRBJ1-1, with 7 bases that match TRBD1. Looked up from germline, CDR1 is MDHEN and CDR2 is SYDVKM. The CDR3 length is 14 residues. The CDR3 DNA reads as TGTGCCAGCACCTGGGGGACAGTGAACACTGAAGCTCTCTTT. Encoded protein: CASTWGTVNTEALF.

This clonotype came up once. The chain combines TRBV7-8 with TRBJ2-7; TRBD2 aligns across 12 bases. V lost 5 bases to trimming and J lost 4 bases; unmatched junction nucleotides: 6. Germline lookup yields CDR1 SGHVS and CDR2 FQNEAQ. The CDR3 length is 15 residues. CDR3: CASSTSTSGSYEQYF. The CDR3 DNA is TGTGCCAGCAGCACTTCGACTAGCGGGAGTTACGAGCAGTACTTC.

The table lists this clonotype with many counts. The chain links TRBV7-2 to TRBJ2-7; 8 bases map to TRBD2. V gave up 2 bases and J gave up 4 bases; unmatched junction bases: 7. Germline CDR1 reads SGHTA; CDR2 reads FQGNSA. The CDR3 loop spans 15 amino acids. In nucleotides, the CDR3 is TGTGCCAGCAGCTTAAGCTTTCCTAGCGGGTACGAGCAGTACTTC. It codes for CASSLSFPSGYEQYF.

The rearrangement links TRBV6-1 to TRBJ2-5, with D tentatively TRBD1 or TRBD2 (6 bases each). The CDR3 is 14 amino acids. Trimming pared 8 bases from V and 5 bases from J, leaving 18 bases between. The germline V gene has CDR1 MNHNS and CDR2 SASEGT. The chain's CDR3 is CASSRVGGPETQYF. The CDR3 bases are TGTGCCAGCTCCCGGGTAGGGGGGCCGGAGACCCAGTACTTC.

This clonotype was detected ten times or more. The V call is TRBV30, the J call TRBJ2-3, with TRBD2 matching 8 bases. The germline V gene encodes CDR1 GTSNPN and CDR2 SVGIG (reference sequence). J was trimmed by 2 bases and V by 4 bases; bases with no gene match: 2. The CDR3 is 13 residues long. The CDR3: CAWMGLDTDTQYF. The CDR3 nucleotides are TGTGCCTGGATGGGACTAGACACAGATACGCAGTATTTT.

There are many counts of this clonotype. DNA for the CDR3: TGCAGTGGACTAGCGGGGATCCAAGAGACCCAGTACTTC. It is translated as CSGLAGIQETQYF. The V call is TRBV20-1, the J call TRBJ2-5; 11 bases line up with TRBD2. Looked up from germline, CDR1 is DFQATT and CDR2 is SNEGSKA (reference sequence). V lost 7 bases to trimming and J lost 1 base; unmatched junction nucleotides: 2. The CDR3 is 13 residues long.

Of note for this clonotype: A much larger clone differs from this one at a single base, so this may be a read error. The chain has TRBV15 and TRBJ1-2; tentatively, D is TRBD1 (5 bases). The CDR3 is made up of 14 amino acids. In germline, CDR1 is LNHNV, CDR2 YYDKDF (reference sequence). Here the CDR3 DNA reads TGTGCCACCGGCAGAGACAGAGGGAGCTATGGCTACACCTTC. Translation: CATGRDRGSYGYTF.

This clonotype appeared many times. The chain has TRBV2 and TRBJ1-1; 7 bases agree with TRBD1. Germline V CDR1 and CDR2: SNHLY, FYNNEI. CDR3 length equals 16 residues. V lost 8 bases to trimming and J lost 0 bases; unmatched junction nucleotides: 12. The CDR3 reads CASLDRDWSMNTEAFF. The CDR3 nucleotides are TGTGCCAGCTTAGACAGGGACTGGTCGATGAACACTGAAGCTTTCTTT.